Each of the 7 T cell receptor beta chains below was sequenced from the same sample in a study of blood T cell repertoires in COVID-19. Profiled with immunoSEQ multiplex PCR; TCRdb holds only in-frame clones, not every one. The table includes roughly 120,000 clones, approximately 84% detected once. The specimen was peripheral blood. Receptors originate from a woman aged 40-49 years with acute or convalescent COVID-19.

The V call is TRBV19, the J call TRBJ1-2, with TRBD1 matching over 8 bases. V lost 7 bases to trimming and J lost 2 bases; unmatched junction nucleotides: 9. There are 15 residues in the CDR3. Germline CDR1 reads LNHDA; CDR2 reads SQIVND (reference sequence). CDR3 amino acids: CASTSPTGENYGYTF. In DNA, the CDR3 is TGTGCCAGTACCTCCCCGACAGGGGAGAACTATGGCTACACCTTC.

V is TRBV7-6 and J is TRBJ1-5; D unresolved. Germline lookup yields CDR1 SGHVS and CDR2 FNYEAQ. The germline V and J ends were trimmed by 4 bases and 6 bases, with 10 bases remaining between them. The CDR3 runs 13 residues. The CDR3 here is CASSSTPSQPQHF. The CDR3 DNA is TGTGCCAGCAGCTCCACCCCGAGTCAGCCCCAGCATTTT.

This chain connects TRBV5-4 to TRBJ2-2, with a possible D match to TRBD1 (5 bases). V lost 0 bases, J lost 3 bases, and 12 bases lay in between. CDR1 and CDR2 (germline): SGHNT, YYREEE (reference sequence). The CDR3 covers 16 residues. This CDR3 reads CASSLGGRVDTGELFF. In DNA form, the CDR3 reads TGTGCCAGCAGCTTGGGGGGCAGGGTGGACACCGGGGAGCTGTTTTTT.

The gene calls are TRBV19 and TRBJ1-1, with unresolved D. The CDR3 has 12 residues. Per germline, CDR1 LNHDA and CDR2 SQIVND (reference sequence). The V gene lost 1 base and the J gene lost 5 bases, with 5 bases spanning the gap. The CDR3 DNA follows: TGTGCCAGTAGTATAGGGAGTACTGAAGCTTTCTTT. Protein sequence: CASSIGSTEAFF.

Here the CDR3 reads CASTLLDEQFF. The CDR3 nucleotides read TGTGCCAGCACCCTATTGGATGAGCAGTTCTTC. The gene calls are TRBV6-5 and TRBJ2-1; no clear D gene. The CDR3 spans 11 residues. Deletions cut 7 bases from V and 8 bases from J, with 9 bases between. Germline V gene sequence: CDR1 MNHEY, CDR2 SVGAGI.

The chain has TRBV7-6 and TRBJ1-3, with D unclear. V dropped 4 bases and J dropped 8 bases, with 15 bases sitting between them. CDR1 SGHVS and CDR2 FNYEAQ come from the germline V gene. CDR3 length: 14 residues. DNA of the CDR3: TGTGCCAGCAGCTGGGTAGAGGGCGCGGACACCATATATTTT. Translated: CASSWVEGADTIYF.

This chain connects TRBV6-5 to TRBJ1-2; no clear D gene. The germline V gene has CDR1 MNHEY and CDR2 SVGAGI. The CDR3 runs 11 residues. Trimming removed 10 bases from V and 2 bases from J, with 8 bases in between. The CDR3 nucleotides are TGTGCCATCAGGTCAAACTATGGCTACACCTTC. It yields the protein CAIRSNYGYTF.